One and the same sample provided the 11 T cell receptor beta chains below, sequenced in a study of CD4+ T cells in melanoma. The method was immunoSEQ multiplex PCR; TCRdb's version includes in-frame clones alone and lacks a portion of them. The sample contains over 4,000 clones, around three fifths of which appear only once. The source material was cells from a culture (not recorded whether cultured in vitro). The receptors shown here come from a human donor with melanoma.

J is TRBJ2-3 and V is TRBV4-3; a weak D match, TRBD2 (6 bases). V was trimmed by 0 bases and J by 0 bases, leaving 16 bases between them. This CDR3 region has 18 residues. Germline V CDR1 and CDR2: LGHNA, YSLEER. The CDR3 is CASSQDYIGGWSTDTQYF. In DNA form, the CDR3 reads TGCGCCAGCAGCCAAGATTATATCGGGGGATGGAGCACAGATACGCAGTATTTT.

V is TRBV5-1 and J is TRBJ1-2; tentative D call: TRBD1 (6 bases). Germline CDR1 reads SGHRS; CDR2 reads YFSETQ. CDR3 length: 15 amino acids. V gave up 0 bases and J gave up 2 bases, with 11 bases separating them. CDR3 region: CASSLGAGENYGYTF. CDR3 sequence (DNA): TGCGCCAGCAGCTTGGGGGCAGGGGAGAACTATGGCTACACCTTC. Drawing the rest from reference TRBV5-1 and TRBJ1-2, the complete variable domain is KAGVTQTPRYLIKTRGQQVTLSCSPISGHRSVSWYQQTPGQGLQFLFEYFSETQRNKGNFPGRFSGRQFSNSRSEMNVSTLELGDSALYLCASSLGAGENYGYTFGSGTRLTVV.

The chain employs TRBV6-6 and TRBJ2-7, with D possibly called TRBD1 or TRBD2 (5 bases each). Germline assignment: CDR1 MNHNY and CDR2 SVGAGI (reference sequence). There are 11 residues in the CDR3. V was cut by 6 bases and J by 7 bases, with 10 bases left in between. This chain's CDR3 is CASRGPGEQYF. In DNA, the CDR3 is TGTGCCAGCAGGGGACCCGGGGAGCAGTACTTC.

The chain recombines TRBV29-1 with TRBJ2-7; TRBD1 agrees at 9 bases. V trimming: 4 bases; J trimming: 9 bases; junction bases outside the gene matches: 7. Germline values: CDR1 SQVTM, CDR2 ANQGSEA. The CDR3 is 12 amino acids. The CDR3 region has the DNA TGCAGCGTTGTCGGGACAGGGTTCGTGCAGTACTTC. Encoded protein: CSVVGTGFVQYF.

The V and J genes are TRBV10-3 and TRBJ2-1; 8 bases are shared with TRBD2. CDR3 size: 16 residues. J gave up 7 bases and V 10 bases, and 18 bases lay outside the gene matches. Germline CDR1 ENHRY, CDR2 SYGVKD. Here the CDR3 DNA reads TGTGCCACCCTTAGGGGGATCCCTAGCGGGCCAAATGAGCAGTTCTTC. Protein sequence: CATLRGIPSGPNEQFF.

This clone is a singleton in its sample. The rearrangement links TRBV7-2 to TRBJ2-7, with 7 bases identical to TRBD1. V dropped 5 bases and J dropped 6; count of bases not matched to a gene: 4. Germline V lookup: CDR1 SGHTA, CDR2 FQGNSA. The CDR3 is 12 amino acids. The CDR3 bases are TGTGCCAGCAGCCTCAGACAGGGCGAGCAGTACTTC. This sequence encodes CASSLRQGEQYF.

This clone was recorded only once. The chain carries TRBV7-6 and TRBJ1-6; tentative D call: TRBD1 (6 bases). The CDR3 runs 17 residues. The germline V gene encodes CDR1 SGHVS and CDR2 FNYEAQ. V dropped 0 bases and J dropped 0 bases, with 9 bases sitting between them. CDR3 in DNA: TGTGCCAGCAGCTTAGCGCGGGACATCTCCTATAATTCACCCCTCCACTTT. It specifies CASSLARDISYNSPLHF.

J is TRBJ1-6 and V is TRBV23-1, with a possible D match to TRBD1 (5 bases). TRBV23-1 is classed as an ORF, of uncertain function. The V gene lost 0 bases and the J gene lost 5 bases, with 11 bases spanning the gap. The CDR3 is 16 residues long. The CDR3 nucleotides are TGCGCCAGCAGTCAATCTAGGGGAAGGGATAATTCACCCCTCCACTTT. Its protein product is CASSQSRGRDNSPLHF.

This chain connects TRBV27 to TRBJ2-3; 7 bases agree with TRBD2. This CDR3 has 17 residues. Germline loops: CDR1 MNHEY, CDR2 SMNVEV (reference sequence). V was clipped by 6 bases and J by 3 bases; unmatched bases: 15. CDR3 coding DNA: TGTGCCAGCAGGGGGCTAGCGGAGATTACCGGGACAGATACGCAGTATTTT. Protein product: CASRGLAEITGTDTQYF.

This clone was recorded once. The rearrangement links TRBV18 to TRBJ1-2, with TRBD1 as a possible D gene (6 bases). This CDR3 has 13 residues. V gave up 2 bases and J gave up 8 bases, with 12 bases separating them. The V gene's germline CDR1 is KGHSH and CDR2 LQKENI. The CDR3 nucleotides read TGTGCCAGCTCACCAAACAGGGCGGAAGGCTACACCTTC. This translates into CASSPNRAEGYTF.

The rearrangement links TRBV4-1 to TRBJ1-4, with 9 nucleotides matching TRBD1. V lost 0 bases to trimming and J lost 8 bases; unmatched junction nucleotides: 7. Looked up from germline, CDR1 is MGHRA and CDR2 is YSYEKL. This CDR3 has 16 amino acids. The CDR3 coding sequence is TGCGCCAGCAGCCAAGATAGGGACAGGGCAAAGGAAAAACTGTTTTTT. It translates to CASSQDRDRAKEKLFF.